This T cell receptor (beta chain) originates from a study of CD8 T cells in ankylosing spondylitis. Regarding this clonotype: Its antigen is not known.

Regarding the study as a whole: Reportedly, disease-linked clones are significantly enriched in ankylosing spondylitis patients' matched synovial fluid. Disease-linked clones proved CD8+ and comparatively uncommon in peripheral blood. Certain motif variants had earlier been reported in reactive arthritis synovial fluid and blood.

Generation of TCR beta libraries employed quantitative 5'-RACE incorporating molecular barcodes. Using its own MiXCR run on the 5' RACE reads, TCRdb lists one record per CDR3 protein. The table records roughly 240,000 distinct CDR3 sequences, more than 25% of them present only once. The CDR3 runs 12 residues. Germline values: CDR1 SEHNR, CDR2 FQNEAQ (reference sequence). V lost 1 base and J lost 13, with 11 bases in between. The chain couples TRBV7-9 to TRBJ2-1; the D is unclear. The receptor's source is a male donor with ankylosing spondylitis or in good health (not recorded which). Sequenced: blood, either unsorted or a sorted T cell fraction (not recorded which). The CDR3 reads CASSLGGQTQFF. The CDR3 DNA follows: TGTGCCAGCAGCTTAGGAGGCCAAACCCAGTTCTTC.